This TCR beta chain comes out of a study of blood T cell repertoires in COVID-19. CDR3 length: 16 amino acids. Trimming shortened V by 4 bases and J by 7 bases, and 20 bases separated the two germline ends. Germline V gene sequence: CDR1 LGHNT, CDR2 FRNRAP. The authors' processing: Estimation of nucleated cell counts relied on the amplification of reference gene primers. Assay used: immunoSEQ multiplex PCR; TCRdb lists only in-frame clones, some missing. The V and J calls and clone size come from that table; D and trimming were worked out from the DNA. The sample shows tens of thousands of clones, about 90% of them seen only once. The sample holds one count of this clone.

The origin of this receptor is a human donor in a cohort sampled during active COVID-19. The rearrangement links TRBV12-5 to TRBJ2-1, with D perhaps TRBD1 (5 bases). Sequencing input: peripheral blood. CDR3 DNA: TGTGCTAGTGGTTCGCCTGGGGTCTGGGGCTCGAATGAGCAGTTCTTC. Its translation: CASGSPGVWGSNEQFF.